Below are 4 T cell receptor beta chains sequenced from a single sample in a study of T-cell reconstitution after alpha-beta-depleted transplantation in children. Library preparation (for TCRbeta) was performed with unique molecular identifiers. A single record per CDR3 protein comes from TCRdb applying MiXCR to the PCR reads. The sample has over 200,000 distinct CDR3 sequences, 9.5% to 13% seen once; the top ten hold 28%. The sample consisted of PBMCs, taken before TCRalphabeta/CD19-depleted stem cell transplant. These receptors were obtained from a child less than two years old with acute myeloid leukemia, due to receive a stem cell transplant.

At least ten counts were recorded for this clonotype. This chain joins TRBV18 and TRBJ1-1, with TRBD1 matching over 10 bases. The ends lost 4 bases at V and 5 bases at J; junction bases unmatched: 7. The length of the CDR3 is 15 residues. In germline, CDR1 is KGHSH, CDR2 LQKENI. The CDR3 loop reads CASSRKPGQGTEAFF. For the CDR3, the DNA is TGTGCCAGCTCACGTAAACCGGGACAGGGGACTGAAGCTTTCTTT. The full variable domain, rest sourced from reference TRBV18 and TRBJ1-1, is NAGVMQNPRHLVRRRGQEARLRCSPMKGHSHVYWYRQLPEEGLKFMVYLQKENIIDESGMPKERFSAEFPKEGPSILRIQQVVRGDSAAYFCASSRKPGQGTEAFFGQGTRLTVV.

This clonotype was counted only a few times. The chain recombines TRBV5-1 with TRBJ2-5; TRBD2 matches at 8 bases. The CDR3 spans 14 residues. Germline V gives CDR1 SGHRS, CDR2 YFSETQ. Trimming removed 1 base from V and 2 bases from J; junction bases left unmatched: 1. The chain's CDR3 is CASSLSSGQETQYF. As DNA, the CDR3 is TGCGCCAGCAGCTTGTCTAGCGGGCAAGAGACCCAGTACTTC.

Note on this clonotype: Possible read error: a much larger clone is one base away. V gene TRBV24-1 combines with J gene TRBJ2-3; 7 bases map to TRBD2. This CDR3 is built from 16 residues. V dropped 5 bases and J dropped 2; count of bases not matched to a gene: 9. CDR1 is KGHDR, CDR2 SFDVKD, per germline. The CDR3 DNA is TGTGCCACCAGTGGGCCTCCGGGGGGTATCACAGATACGCAGTATTTT. Amino acids: CATSGPPGGITDTQYF.

This clonotype occurred many times. V gene TRBV2 combines with J gene TRBJ2-4; D may be TRBD1 or TRBD2 (5 bases each). The V gene lost 6 bases and the J gene lost 5 bases, with 11 bases spanning the gap. Germline V gene sequence: CDR1 SNHLY, CDR2 FYNNEI. The CDR3 contains 13 residues. Here the CDR3 DNA reads TGTGCCAGCAGCGAGGGGCCTCAAAACATTCAGTACTTC. This encodes CASSEGPQNIQYF.